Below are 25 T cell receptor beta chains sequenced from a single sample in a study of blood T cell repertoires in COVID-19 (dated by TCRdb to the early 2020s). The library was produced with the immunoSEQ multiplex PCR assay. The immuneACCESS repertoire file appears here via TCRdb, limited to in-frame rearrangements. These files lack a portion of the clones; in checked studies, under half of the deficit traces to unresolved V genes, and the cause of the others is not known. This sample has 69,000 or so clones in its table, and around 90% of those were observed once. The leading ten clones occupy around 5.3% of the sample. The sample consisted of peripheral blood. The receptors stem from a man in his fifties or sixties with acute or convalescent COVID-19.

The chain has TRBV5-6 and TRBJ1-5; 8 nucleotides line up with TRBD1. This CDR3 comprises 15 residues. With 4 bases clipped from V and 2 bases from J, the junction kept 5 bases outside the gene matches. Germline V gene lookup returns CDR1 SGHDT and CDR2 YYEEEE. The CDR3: CASSRTGLGNQPQHF. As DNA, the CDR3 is TGTGCCAGCAGCAGGACAGGGTTGGGCAATCAGCCCCAGCATTTT.

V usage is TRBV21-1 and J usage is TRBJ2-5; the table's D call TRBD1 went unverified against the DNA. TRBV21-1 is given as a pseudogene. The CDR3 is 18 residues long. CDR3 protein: CASSKTHHWTGVEETQYF. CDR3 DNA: TGTGCCAGCAGCAAAACCCACCACTGGACAGGCGTAGAGGAGACCCAGTACTTC.

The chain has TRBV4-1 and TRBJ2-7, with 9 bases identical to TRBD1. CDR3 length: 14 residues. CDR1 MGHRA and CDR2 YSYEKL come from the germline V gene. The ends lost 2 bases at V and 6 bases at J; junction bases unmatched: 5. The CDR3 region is CASSQPGTGFEQYF. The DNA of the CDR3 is TGCGCCAGCAGCCAACCTGGGACAGGGTTCGAGCAGTACTTC.

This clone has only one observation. CDR3 sequence: CASSHKNTEAFF. The CDR3 nucleotides read TGCGCCAGCAGCCACAAGAACACTGAAGCTTTCTTT. The J gene is TRBJ1-1, the V gene TRBV4-1, with D uncertain. This CDR3 spans 12 amino acids. Deletions cut 3 bases from V and 1 base from J, with 3 bases between. Germline-derived CDR1 and CDR2 are MGHRA and YSYEKL.

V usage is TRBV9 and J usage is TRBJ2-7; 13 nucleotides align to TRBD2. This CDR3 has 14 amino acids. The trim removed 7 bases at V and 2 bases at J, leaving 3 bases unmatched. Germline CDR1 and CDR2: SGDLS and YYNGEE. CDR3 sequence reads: CASGTSGKTYEQYF. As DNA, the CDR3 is TGTGCCAGCGGGACTAGCGGGAAAACCTACGAGCAGTACTTC.

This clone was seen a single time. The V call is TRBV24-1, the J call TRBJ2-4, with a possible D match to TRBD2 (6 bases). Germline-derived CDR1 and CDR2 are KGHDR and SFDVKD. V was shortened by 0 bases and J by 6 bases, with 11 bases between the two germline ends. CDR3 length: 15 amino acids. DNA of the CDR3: TGTGCCACCAGTGATTTGATAGGAGGGAGAAACATTCAGTACTTC. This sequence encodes CATSDLIGGRNIQYF.

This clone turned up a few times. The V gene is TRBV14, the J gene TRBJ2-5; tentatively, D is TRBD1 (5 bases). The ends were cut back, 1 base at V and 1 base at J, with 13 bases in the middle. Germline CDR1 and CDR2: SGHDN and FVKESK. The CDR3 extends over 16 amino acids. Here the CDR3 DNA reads TGTGCCAGCAGCCAAGCTCTCACAAGGGGCCAAGAGACCCAGTACTTC. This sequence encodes CASSQALTRGQETQYF. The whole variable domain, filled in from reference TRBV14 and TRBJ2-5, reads EAGVTQFPSHSVIEKGQTVTLRCDPISGHDNLYWYRRVMGKEIKFLLHFVKESKQDESGMPNNRFLAERTGGTYSTLKVQPAELEDSGVYFCASSQALTRGQETQYFGPGTRLLVL.

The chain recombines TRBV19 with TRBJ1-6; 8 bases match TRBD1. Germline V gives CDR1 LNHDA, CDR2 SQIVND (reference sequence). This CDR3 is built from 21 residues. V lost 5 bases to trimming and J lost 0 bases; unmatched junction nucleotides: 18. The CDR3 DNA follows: TGTGCCAGTAGTCGTCGGGGGAGCCAGGGGACAGGAAGCTCCTATAATTCACCCCTCCACTTT. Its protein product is CASSRRGSQGTGSSYNSPLHF. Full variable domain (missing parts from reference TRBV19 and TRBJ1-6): DGGITQSPKYLFRKEGQNVTLSCEQNLNHDAMYWYRQDPGQGLRLIYYSQIVNDFQKGDIAEGYSVSREKKESFPLTVTSAQKNPTAFYLCASSRRGSQGTGSSYNSPLHFGNGTRLTVT.

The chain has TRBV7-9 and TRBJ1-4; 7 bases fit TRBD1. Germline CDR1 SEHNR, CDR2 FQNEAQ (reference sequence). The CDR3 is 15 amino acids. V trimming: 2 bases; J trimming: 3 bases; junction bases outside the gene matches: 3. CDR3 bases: TGTGCCAGCAGCTTAAAGGGGGCCCCTAATGAAAAACTGTTTTTT. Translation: CASSLKGAPNEKLFF.

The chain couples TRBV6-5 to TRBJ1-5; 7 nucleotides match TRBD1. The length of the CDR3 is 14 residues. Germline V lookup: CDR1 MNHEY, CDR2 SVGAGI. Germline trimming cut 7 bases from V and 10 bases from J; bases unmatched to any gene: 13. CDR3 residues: CASNSRQGERPQHF. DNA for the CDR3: TGTGCCAGCAACTCTAGACAGGGCGAGAGACCCCAGCATTTT.

This chain's CDR3 is CASRIAGVYNEQFF. CDR3 in DNA: TGTGCCAGTAGAATAGCGGGAGTCTACAATGAGCAGTTCTTC. The rearrangement links TRBV2 to TRBJ2-1; 9 nucleotides agree with TRBD2. The germline CDR1 and CDR2 sequences are SNHLY and FYNNEI. CDR3 length equals 14 residues. The junction had 6 bases not matched to a gene; V was cut back by 9 bases and J by 3 bases. The whole variable domain, filled in from reference TRBV2 and TRBJ2-1, reads EPEVTQTPSHQVTQMGQEVILRCVPISNHLYFYWYRQILGQKVEFLVSFYNNEISEKSEIFDDQFSVERPDGSNFTLKIRSTKLEDSAMYFCASRIAGVYNEQFFGPGTRLTVL.

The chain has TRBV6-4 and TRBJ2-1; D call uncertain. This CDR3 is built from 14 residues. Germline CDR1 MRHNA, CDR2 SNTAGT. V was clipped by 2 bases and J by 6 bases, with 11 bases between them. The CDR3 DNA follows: TGTGCCAGCAGTGACGATACGGCAGGCAATGAGCAGTTCTTC. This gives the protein CASSDDTAGNEQFF.

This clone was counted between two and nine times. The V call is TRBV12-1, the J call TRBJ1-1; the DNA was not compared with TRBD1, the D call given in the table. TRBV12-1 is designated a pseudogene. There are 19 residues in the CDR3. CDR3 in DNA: TGTGCCAGCAGCCCGCGGAGGACAGGGATTAAAAATTTGAACACTGAAGCTTTCTTT. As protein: CASSPRRTGIKNLNTEAFF.

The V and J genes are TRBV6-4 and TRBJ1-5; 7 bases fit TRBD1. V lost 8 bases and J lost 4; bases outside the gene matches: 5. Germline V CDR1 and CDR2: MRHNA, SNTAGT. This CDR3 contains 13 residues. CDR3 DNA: TGTGCCAGCTCTCAGGGGGTGAATCAGCCCCAGCATTTT. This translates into CASSQGVNQPQHF.

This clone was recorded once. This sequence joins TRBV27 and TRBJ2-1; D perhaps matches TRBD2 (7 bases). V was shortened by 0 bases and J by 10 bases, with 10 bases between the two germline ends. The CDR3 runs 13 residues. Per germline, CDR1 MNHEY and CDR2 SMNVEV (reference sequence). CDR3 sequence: CASSLSRGAEQFF. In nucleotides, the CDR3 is TGTGCCAGCAGTTTATCACGGGGGGCCGAGCAGTTCTTC.

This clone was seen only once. For the CDR3, the DNA is TGTGCCAGCAGTGTCCCAGGACTAGTTACTCAAGAGACCCAGTACTTC. It translates to CASSVPGLVTQETQYF. The chain joins TRBV2 to TRBJ2-5, with TRBD2 matching over 7 bases. CDR3 length equals 16 residues. CDR1 and CDR2 (germline): SNHLY, FYNNEI. V was clipped by 4 bases and J by 2 bases; unmatched bases: 10.

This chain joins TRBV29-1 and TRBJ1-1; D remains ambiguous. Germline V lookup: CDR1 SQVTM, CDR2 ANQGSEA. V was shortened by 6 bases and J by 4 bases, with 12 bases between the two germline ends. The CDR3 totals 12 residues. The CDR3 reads CSVHSAGTEAFF. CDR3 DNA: TGCAGCGTCCACTCGGCGGGCACTGAAGCTTTCTTT. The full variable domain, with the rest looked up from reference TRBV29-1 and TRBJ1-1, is SAVISQKPSRDICQRGTSLTIQCQVDSQVTMMFWYRQQPGQSLTLIATANQGSEATYESGFVIDKFPISRPNLTFSTLTVSNMSPEDSSIYLCSVHSAGTEAFFGQGTRLTVV.

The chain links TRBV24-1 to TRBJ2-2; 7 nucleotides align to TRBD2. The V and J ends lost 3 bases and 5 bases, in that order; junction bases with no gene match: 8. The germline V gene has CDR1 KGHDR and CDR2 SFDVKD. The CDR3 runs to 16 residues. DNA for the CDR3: TGTGCCACCAGTGATCTGGCGGGAGAGGGGACCGGGGAGCTGTTTTTT. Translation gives CATSDLAGEGTGELFF.

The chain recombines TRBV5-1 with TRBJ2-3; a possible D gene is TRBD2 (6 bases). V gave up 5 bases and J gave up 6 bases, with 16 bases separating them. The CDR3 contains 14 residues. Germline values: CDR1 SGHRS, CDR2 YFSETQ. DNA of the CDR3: TGCGCCAGCAGGCCTGGAGGGCCTTCGGATACGCAGTATTTT. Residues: CASRPGGPSDTQYF.

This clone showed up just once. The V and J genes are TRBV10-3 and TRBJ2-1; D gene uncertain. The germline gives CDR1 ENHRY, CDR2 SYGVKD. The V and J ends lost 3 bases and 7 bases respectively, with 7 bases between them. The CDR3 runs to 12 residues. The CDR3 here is CAISEDANEQFF. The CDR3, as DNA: TGTGCCATCAGTGAAGATGCGAATGAGCAGTTCTTC.

CDR3 DNA sequence: TGCGCCAGCAGCCAAGTTCTGGGGACTGGTCAAGAGACCCAGTACTTC. This gives the protein CASSQVLGTGQETQYF. V gene TRBV4-3 combines with J gene TRBJ2-5; D might be TRBD2 (6 bases). Germline V gene data show CDR1 as LGHNA and CDR2 as YSLEER. Trimming took off 1 base at V and 2 bases at J, with 14 bases between the two ends. This CDR3 contains 16 residues.

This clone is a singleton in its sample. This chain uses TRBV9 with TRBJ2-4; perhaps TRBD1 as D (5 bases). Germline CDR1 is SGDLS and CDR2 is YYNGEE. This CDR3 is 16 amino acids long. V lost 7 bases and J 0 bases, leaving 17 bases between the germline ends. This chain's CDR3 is CASPPTATLAKNIQYF. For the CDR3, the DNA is TGTGCCAGCCCACCGACAGCAACCCTAGCCAAAAACATTCAGTACTTC.

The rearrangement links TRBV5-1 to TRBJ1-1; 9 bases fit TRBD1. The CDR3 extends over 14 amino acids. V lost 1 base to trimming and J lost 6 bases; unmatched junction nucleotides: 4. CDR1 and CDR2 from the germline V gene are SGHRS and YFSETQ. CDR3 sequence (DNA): TGCGCCAGCAGCTTGACACAGGGGGCCTCTGAAGCTTTCTTT. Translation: CASSLTQGASEAFF.

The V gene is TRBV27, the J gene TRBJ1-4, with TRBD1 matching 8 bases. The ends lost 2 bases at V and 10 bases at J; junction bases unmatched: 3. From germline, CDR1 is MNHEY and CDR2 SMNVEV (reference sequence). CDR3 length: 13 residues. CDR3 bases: TGTGCCAGCAGTTTAGTAGGACAGGGAAAACTGTTTTTT. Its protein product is CASSLVGQGKLFF.

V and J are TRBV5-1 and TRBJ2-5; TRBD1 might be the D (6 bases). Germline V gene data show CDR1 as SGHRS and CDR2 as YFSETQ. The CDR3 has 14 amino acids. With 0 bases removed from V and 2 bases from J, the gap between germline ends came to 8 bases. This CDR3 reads CASSLAGQQETQYF. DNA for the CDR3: TGCGCCAGCAGCTTGGCCGGACAGCAAGAGACCCAGTACTTC.